This T cell receptor (beta chain) was profiled in a study of cytomegalovirus exposure and HLA in healthy donors. This CDR3 comprises 15 residues. From germline, CDR1 is MRHNA and CDR2 SNTAGT. V lost 8 bases to trimming and J lost 0 bases; unmatched junction nucleotides: 7. PCR employed 60 Vbeta and 13 Jbeta primers. TCRdb keeps only in-frame clones here, not all; method: immunoSEQ multiplex PCR. Of around 140,000 clones listed, about 81% were seen once; the top ten hold about 7.5%. The TCR originated in a woman between 45 and 60 years old in good health and CMV-seropositive. Sequencing input: PBMCs. The rearrangement links TRBV6-4 to TRBJ1-5, with TRBD1 identical over 7 bases. The CDR3 here is CASLPGQLSNQPQHF. The CDR3 nucleotides are TGTGCCAGCCTACCGGGACAGCTTAGCAATCAGCCCCAGCATTTT.